These 3 T cell receptor beta chains came from one sample sequenced in a study of blood T cell repertoires in COVID-19. Using immunoSEQ multiplex PCR, the repertoire was profiled, and TCRdb retains in-frame clones only, with some absent. Here the sample spans roughly 68,000 clones, about 91% being singletons. Source material: peripheral blood. These receptors were taken from a woman aged 45-59 years with active COVID-19.

The chain carries TRBV3-1 (or the pseudogene TRBV3-2) and TRBJ1-5; no definite D call. V was shortened by 4 bases and J by 0 bases, with 7 bases between the two germline ends. CDR1 LGHDT and CDR2 YNNKEL come from the germline V gene (reference sequence). The CDR3 length is 14 residues. Written as DNA, the CDR3 is TGTGCCAGCAGCCTCGACACTAGCAATCAGCCCCAGCATTTT. This codes for CASSLDTSNQPQHF.

The V and J genes are TRBV3-1 (or the pseudogene TRBV3-2) and TRBJ2-3, with 8 bases matching TRBD2. CDR1 LGHDT and CDR2 YNNKEL come from the germline V gene (reference sequence). The CDR3 totals 18 residues. With V trimmed by 0 bases and J by 3 bases, 11 bases remained unmatched. The CDR3 protein is CASSQDLLPAGGTDTQYF. In nucleotides, the CDR3 is TGTGCCAGCAGCCAAGATCTGCTGCCGGCGGGAGGTACAGATACGCAGTATTTT.

The V gene is TRBV14, the J gene TRBJ1-6; D is perhaps TRBD1 (6 bases). Germline CDR1 is SGHDN and CDR2 is FVKESK. The CDR3 is 17 residues long. Trimming removed 0 bases at V and 12 bases at J, with 21 bases between. CDR3 sequence (DNA): TGTGCCAGCAGCCAAGACGGGCAGGGGCAGCAGCGTGGACCCCTCCACTTT. Its translation: CASSQDGQGQQRGPLHF.